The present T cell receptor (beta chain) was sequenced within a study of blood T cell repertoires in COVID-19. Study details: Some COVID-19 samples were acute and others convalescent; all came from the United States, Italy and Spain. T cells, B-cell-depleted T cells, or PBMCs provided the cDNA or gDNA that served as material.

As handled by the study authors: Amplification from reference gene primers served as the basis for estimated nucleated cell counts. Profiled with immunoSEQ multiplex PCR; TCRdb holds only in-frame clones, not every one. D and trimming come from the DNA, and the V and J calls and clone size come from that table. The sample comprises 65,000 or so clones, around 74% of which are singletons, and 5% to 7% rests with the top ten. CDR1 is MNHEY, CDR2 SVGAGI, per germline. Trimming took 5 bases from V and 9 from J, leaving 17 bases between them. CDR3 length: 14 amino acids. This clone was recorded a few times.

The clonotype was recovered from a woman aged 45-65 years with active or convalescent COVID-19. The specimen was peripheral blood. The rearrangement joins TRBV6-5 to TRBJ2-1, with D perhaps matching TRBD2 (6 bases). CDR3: CASSPWGEKGEQFF. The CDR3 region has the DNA TGTGCCAGCAGTCCCTGGGGGGAGAAGGGTGAGCAGTTCTTC.